This T cell receptor (beta chain) was captured by sequencing in a study of cytomegalovirus exposure and HLA in healthy donors. Study findings and constraints: Reports described diagnosis of cytomegalovirus status by the classifier as highly specific and sensitive. An analysis was carried out later, and it reportedly showed fewer N-insertions in an Asian-associated ancestry cluster than the approximately 680-donor mean.

This CDR3 is 13 amino acids long. Germline V gene lookup returns CDR1 SQVTM and CDR2 ANQGSEA. With 6 bases removed from V and 2 bases from J, the gap between germline ends came to 13 bases. Notes on this clone: The antigen is not known.

60 Vbeta and 13 Jbeta primers were used in PCR. Profiled with immunoSEQ multiplex PCR; TCRdb holds only in-frame clones, not every one. The sample table includes 55,000 to 85,000 clones. The sequenced sample consisted of PBMCs. This receptor was obtained from a female donor in good health and CMV-seropositive. The chain is built from TRBV29-1 and TRBJ1-1, with D perhaps matching TRBD1 (6 bases). The CDR3: CSVERDTNTEAFF. In nucleotides, the CDR3 is TGCAGCGTAGAACGGGACACAAACACTGAAGCTTTCTTT.